This note documents a single T cell receptor beta chain sequence. The V segment lost 2 bases and the J segment 5 bases; nucleotides outside the gene matches: 13. This CDR3 region has 18 residues. CDR1 KGHSH and CDR2 LQKENI come from the germline V gene. The sample originates from a study of blood T cell repertoires in COVID-19. Only in-frame clones appear in the TCRdb table, and some are missing; sequencing was by immunoSEQ multiplex PCR. This sample has 55,000 to 70,000 clones, with about 90% found just once. The source of this sequence is a woman aged 45 to 65 with COVID-19, enrolled during active disease. Sequenced sample: peripheral blood. The rearrangement uses TRBV18 and TRBJ2-3; 10 bases align to TRBD2. The CDR3 here is CASSPTSSLAGVGDTQYF. The CDR3 coding sequence is TGTGCCAGCTCACCAACATCCAGTCTAGCGGGAGTTGGAGATACGCAGTATTTT.